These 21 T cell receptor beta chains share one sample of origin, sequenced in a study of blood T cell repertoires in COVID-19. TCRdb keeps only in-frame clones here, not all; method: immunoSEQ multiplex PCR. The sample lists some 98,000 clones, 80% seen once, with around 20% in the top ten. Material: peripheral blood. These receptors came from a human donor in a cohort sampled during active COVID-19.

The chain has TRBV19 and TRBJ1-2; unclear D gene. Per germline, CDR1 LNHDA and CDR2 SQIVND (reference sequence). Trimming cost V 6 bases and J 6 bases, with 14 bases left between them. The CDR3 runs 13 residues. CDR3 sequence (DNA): TGTGCCAGTAGGGACGGAGGGATGGATGGCTACACCTTC. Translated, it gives CASRDGGMDGYTF.

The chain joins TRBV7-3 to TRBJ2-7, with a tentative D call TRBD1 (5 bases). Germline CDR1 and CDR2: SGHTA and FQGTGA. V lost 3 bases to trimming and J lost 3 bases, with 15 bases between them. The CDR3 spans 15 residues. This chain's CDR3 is CASSLSQGSGYEQYF. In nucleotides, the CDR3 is TGTGCCAGCAGCTTGAGCCAGGGATCAGGCTACGAGCAGTACTTC.

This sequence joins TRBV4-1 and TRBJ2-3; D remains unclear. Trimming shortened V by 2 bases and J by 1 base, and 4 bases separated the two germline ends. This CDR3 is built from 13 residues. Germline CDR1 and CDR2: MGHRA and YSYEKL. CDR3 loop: CASSQQGTDTQYF. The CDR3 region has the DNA TGCGCCAGCAGCCAACAGGGCACAGATACGCAGTATTTT.

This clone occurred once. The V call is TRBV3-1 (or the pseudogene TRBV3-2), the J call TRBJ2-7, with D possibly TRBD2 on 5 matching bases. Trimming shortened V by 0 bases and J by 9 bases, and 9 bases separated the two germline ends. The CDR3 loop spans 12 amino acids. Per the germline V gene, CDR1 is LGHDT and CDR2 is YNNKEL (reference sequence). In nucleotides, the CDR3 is TGTGCCAGCAGCCAAGAAGGAGGCGGGCAGTACTTC. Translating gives CASSQEGGGQYF.

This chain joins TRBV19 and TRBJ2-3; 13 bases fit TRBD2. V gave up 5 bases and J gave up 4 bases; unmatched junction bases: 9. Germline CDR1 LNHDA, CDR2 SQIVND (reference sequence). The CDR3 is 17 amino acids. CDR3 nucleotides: TGTGCCAGTAGTTTACAAACCGGGACTAGCGGGGCAGATACGCAGTATTTT. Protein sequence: CASSLQTGTSGADTQYF.

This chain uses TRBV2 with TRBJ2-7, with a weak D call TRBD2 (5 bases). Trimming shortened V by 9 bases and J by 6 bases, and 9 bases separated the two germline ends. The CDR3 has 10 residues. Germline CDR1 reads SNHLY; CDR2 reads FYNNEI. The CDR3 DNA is TGTGCCAGACGAGGGCTCGAGCAGTACTTC. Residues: CARRGLEQYF.

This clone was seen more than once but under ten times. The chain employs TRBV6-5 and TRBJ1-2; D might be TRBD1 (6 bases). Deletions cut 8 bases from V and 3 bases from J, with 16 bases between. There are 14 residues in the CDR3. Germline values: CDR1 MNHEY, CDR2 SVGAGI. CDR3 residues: CASGSGASYYGYTF. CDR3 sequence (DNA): TGTGCCAGCGGGTCAGGGGCGTCCTACTATGGCTACACCTTC.

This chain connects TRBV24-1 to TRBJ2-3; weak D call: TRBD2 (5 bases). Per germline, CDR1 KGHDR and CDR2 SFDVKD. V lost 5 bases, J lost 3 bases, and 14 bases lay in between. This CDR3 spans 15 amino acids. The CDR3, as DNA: TGTGCCACCAGTGGAGGGCCGTATGCGACAGATACGCAGTATTTT. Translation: CATSGGPYATDTQYF.

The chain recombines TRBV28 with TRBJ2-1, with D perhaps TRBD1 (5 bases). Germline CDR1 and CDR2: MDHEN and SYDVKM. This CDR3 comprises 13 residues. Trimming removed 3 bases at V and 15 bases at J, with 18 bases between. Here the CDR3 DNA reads TGTGCCAGCAGTTTGGGTGGCACCCCAAGGGGGTTCTTC. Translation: CASSLGGTPRGFF.

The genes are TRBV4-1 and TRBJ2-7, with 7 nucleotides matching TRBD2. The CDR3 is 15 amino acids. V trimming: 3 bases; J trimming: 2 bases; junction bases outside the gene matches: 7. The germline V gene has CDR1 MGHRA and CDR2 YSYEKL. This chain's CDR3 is CASSQASAGAYEQYF. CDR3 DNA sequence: TGCGCCAGCAGCCAGGCCAGCGCGGGAGCCTACGAGCAGTACTTC.

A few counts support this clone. The CDR3 is CASSPATGIRNTEAFF. The CDR3 DNA is TGCGCCAGCAGCCCTGCGACAGGTATCAGGAACACTGAAGCTTTCTTT. This chain links TRBV5-1 with TRBJ1-1, with a possible D match to TRBD1 (6 bases). Per germline, CDR1 SGHRS and CDR2 YFSETQ. The V gene lost 4 bases and the J gene lost 1 base, with 17 bases spanning the gap. CDR3 length equals 16 residues.

CDR3 in DNA: TGTGCCAGCTCACCAACCCGAGCAGGGGGCGCCTACGAGCAGTACTTC. Translation: CASSPTRAGGAYEQYF. The rearrangement uses TRBV18 and TRBJ2-7; 8 bases fit TRBD1. The CDR3 consists of 16 residues. Losses at the gene ends were 2 bases for V and 2 bases for J; bases not matched to a gene: 8. Germline V gene data show CDR1 as KGHSH and CDR2 as LQKENI. Filled out from reference TRBV18 and TRBJ2-7, the complete variable domain reads NAGVMQNPRHLVRRRGQEARLRCSPMKGHSHVYWYRQLPEEGLKFMVYLQKENIIDESGMPKERFSAEFPKEGPSILRIQQVVRGDSAAYFCASSPTRAGGAYEQYFGPGTRLTVT.

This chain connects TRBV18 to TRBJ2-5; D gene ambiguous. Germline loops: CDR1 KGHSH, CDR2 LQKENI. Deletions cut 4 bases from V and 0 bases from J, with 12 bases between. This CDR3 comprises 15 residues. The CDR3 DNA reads TGTGCCAGCTCACTCCTCTCCTCGTACCAAGAGACCCAGTACTTC. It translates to CASSLLSSYQETQYF.

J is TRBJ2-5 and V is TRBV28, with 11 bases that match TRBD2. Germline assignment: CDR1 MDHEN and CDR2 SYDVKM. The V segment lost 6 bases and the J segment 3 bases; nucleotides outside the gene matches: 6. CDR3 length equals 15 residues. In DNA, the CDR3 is TGTGCCAGCAGGATACCGGGACTAGCGGAAGAGACCCAGTACTTC. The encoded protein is CASRIPGLAEETQYF. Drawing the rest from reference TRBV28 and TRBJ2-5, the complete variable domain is DVKVTQSSRYLVKRTGEKVFLECVQDMDHENMFWYRQDPGLGLRLIYFSYDVKMKEKGDIPEGYSVSREKKERFSLILESASTNQTSMYLCASRIPGLAEETQYFGPGTRLLVL.

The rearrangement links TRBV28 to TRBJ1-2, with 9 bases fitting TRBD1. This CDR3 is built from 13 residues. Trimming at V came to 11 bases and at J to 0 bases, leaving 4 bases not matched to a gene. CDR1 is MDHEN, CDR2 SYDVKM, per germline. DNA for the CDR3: TGTGCCGCCTACAGGGGGCCTAACTATGGCTACACCTTC. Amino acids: CAAYRGPNYGYTF.

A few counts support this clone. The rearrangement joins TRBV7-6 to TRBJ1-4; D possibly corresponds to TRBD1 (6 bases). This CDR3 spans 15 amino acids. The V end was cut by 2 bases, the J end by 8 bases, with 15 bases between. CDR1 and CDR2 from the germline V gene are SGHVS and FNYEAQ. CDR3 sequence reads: CASSLHTGSGEKLFF. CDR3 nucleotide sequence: TGTGCCAGCAGCTTACATACAGGGTCGGGGGAAAAACTGTTTTTT.

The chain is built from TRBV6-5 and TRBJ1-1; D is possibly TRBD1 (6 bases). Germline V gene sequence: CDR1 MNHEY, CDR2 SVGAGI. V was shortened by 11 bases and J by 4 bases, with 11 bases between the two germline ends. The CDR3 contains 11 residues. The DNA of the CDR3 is TGTGCCGCCTCCAGGGGCACTGAAGCTTTCTTT. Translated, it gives CAASRGTEAFF.

In nucleotides, the CDR3 is TGTGCCAGCAGTTTTGCGGGAGGCTTCCCTAGCGAGCAGTACTTC. Its protein product is CASSFAGGFPSEQYF. The chain recombines TRBV27 with TRBJ2-7, with 8 bases matching TRBD2. There are 15 residues in the CDR3. CDR1 MNHEY and CDR2 SMNVEV come from the germline V gene (reference sequence). The V segment lost 3 bases and the J segment 6 bases; nucleotides outside the gene matches: 10.

For the CDR3, the DNA is TGTGCCACCAGTGCCCGGGACAGGGTCATGGATGGCTACACCTTC. As protein: CATSARDRVMDGYTF. The V gene is TRBV24-1, the J gene TRBJ1-2; 9 bases fit TRBD1. CDR1 KGHDR and CDR2 SFDVKD come from the germline V gene. Trimming took 5 bases from V and 6 from J; bases not matched to a gene: 9. This CDR3 spans 15 amino acids.

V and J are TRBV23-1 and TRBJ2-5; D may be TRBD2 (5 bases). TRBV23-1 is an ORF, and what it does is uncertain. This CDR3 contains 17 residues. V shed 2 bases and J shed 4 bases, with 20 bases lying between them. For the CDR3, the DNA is TGCGCCAGCAGTCAAGACCACCCTCCGACCCGGGGAGAGACCCAGTACTTC. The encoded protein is CASSQDHPPTRGETQYF.

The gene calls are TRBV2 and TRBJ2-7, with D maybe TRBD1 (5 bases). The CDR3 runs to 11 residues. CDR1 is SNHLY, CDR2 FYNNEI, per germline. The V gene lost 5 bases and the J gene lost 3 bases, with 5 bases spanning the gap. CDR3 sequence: CASSTGYEQYF. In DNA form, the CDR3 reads TGTGCCAGCAGTACAGGCTACGAGCAGTACTTC.